Listed here are 2 T cell receptor beta chains from one sample, sequenced in a study of blood T cell repertoires in COVID-19. Libraries were prepared by immunoSEQ multiplex PCR; TCRdb keeps only in-frame clonotypes and omits some of them. The top ten hold around 3.3% of the sample, which has nearly 350,000 clones, 90% to 95% seen once. The sequenced material came from peripheral blood. These receptors originate from a young woman who had recovered from COVID-19.

J is TRBJ2-3 and V is TRBV5-6, with D unclear. Trimming pared 4 bases from V and 2 bases from J, leaving 11 bases between. There are 14 residues in the CDR3. CDR1 is SGHDT and CDR2 is YYEEEE in the germline V gene. In DNA form, the CDR3 reads TGTGCCAGCAGCCCGACAATTCCCACAGATACGCAGTATTTT. The encoded protein is CASSPTIPTDTQYF.

The chain uses TRBV10-2 and TRBJ2-1; no firm D call. Between the trimmed V and J ends, which lost 6 bases and 1 base, there was a span of 10 bases. CDR1 and CDR2 from the germline V gene are WSHSY and SAAADI. The CDR3 extends over 14 amino acids. This chain's CDR3 is CASSDSISYNEQFF. For the CDR3, the DNA is TGCGCCAGCAGCGATAGCATATCCTACAATGAGCAGTTCTTC.